The clone carrying this T cell receptor (beta chain) occurred many times. Its antigen is not known. The data were taken from a study of Graves' ophthalmopathy and Graves' hyperthyroidism. Hyperthyroidism was classified as stable if no ophthalmopathy occurred within 18 months of follow-up. What supplied the PBMCs was roughly 10 ml of fresh peripheral blood. The authors amplified TCR beta CDR3 regions from RNA transcripts. The workflow started with a first-round RT-PCR run with HTBI primers and then moved on to a second-round multiplex PCR. One entry per CDR3 protein results from TCRdb running MiXCR on the multiplex PCR reads. The top ten clones hold about 6.6% of a sample with hundreds of thousands of distinct CDR3 sequences, about 24% of them seen once. Germline-derived CDR1 and CDR2 are GTSNPN and SVGIG (reference sequence). CDR3 size: 12 residues. The V and J ends lost 1 base and 7 bases respectively, with 10 bases between them.

Study-level findings and limits: Appearing in blood as well were most expanded thyroid clonotypes above 0.001 frequency.

The specimen sequenced was peripheral blood. The clonotype was recovered from a young woman with stable Graves' hyperthyroidism. Some clones in this sample may be carry-over from other donors' samples. This chain links TRBV30 with TRBJ1-1; D is unresolved. This CDR3 reads CAWSEIGVEAFF. Here the CDR3 DNA reads TGTGCCTGGAGTGAAATAGGTGTTGAAGCTTTCTTT.